A selection of T cell receptor beta chains follows, all from one sample in a study of T cells in Graves' hyperthyroidism and ophthalmopathy. One entry per CDR3 protein, called by TCRdb with MiXCR from the multiplex PCR reads. The sample yields 300,000 to 450,000 distinct CDR3 sequences, approximately 15% seen once. What was sequenced was blood. These receptor sequences come from a woman between 25 and 40 years old with Graves' hyperthyroidism. Both conserved end residues are part of each CDR3. The D gene is left open where the match is weak. Size tells how often a clone was seen (once, few, many) or the class of an expanded clone, and some rows leave it out.

-	many	TRBV3-1	TRBJ2-2	CASSPTRPTGELFF	TGTGCCAGCAGCCCCACTAGGCCCACCGGGGAGCTGTTTTTT
-	many	TRBV27	TRBJ2-1	CASSLSPTSYNEQFF	TGTGCCAGCAGTTTATCCCCCACCTCCTACAATGAGCAGTTCTTC
TRBD2	-	TRBV5-1	TRBJ2-5	CASSYEGTSGRVGGGRETQYF	TGCGCCAGCAGCTACGAAGGGACTAGCGGGAGAGTGGGCGGCGGTAGAGAGACCCAGTACTTC
TRBD1	-	TRBV5-4	TRBJ1-2	CASSLGTGGIANYGYTF	TGTGCCAGCAGCTTAGGGACAGGGGGTATCGCTAACTATGGCTACACCTTC
-	few	TRBV5-1	TRBJ1-1	CASSHRDSGTEAFF	TGCGCCAGCAGCCACCGGGACTCAGGGACTGAAGCTTTCTTT
TRBD1	few	TRBV9	TRBJ2-5	CASSADRVQETQYF	TGTGCCAGCAGCGCAGACAGGGTGCAAGAGACCCAGTACTTC
TRBD2	few	TRBV4-2	TRBJ2-7	CASSQGLAEPGWAYEQYF	TGTGCCAGCAGCCAGGGACTAGCGGAGCCGGGCTGGGCCTACGAGCAGTACTTC
TRBD2	few	TRBV6-2/TRBV6-3	TRBJ2-3	CASSSRGLAGVMHTQYF	TGTGCCAGCAGTTCAAGAGGACTAGCGGGGGTCATGCATACGCAGTATTTT
-	-	TRBV2	TRBJ2-1	CASSELAPAYNEQFF	TGTGCCAGCAGTGAATTAGCCCCTGCCTACAATGAGCAGTTCTTC
-	many	TRBV12-3/TRBV12-4	TRBJ1-1	CASSTRPEPGTEAFF	TGTGCCAGCAGCACCCGACCCGAACCTGGCACTGAAGCTTTCTTT
-	many	TRBV5-6	TRBJ2-3	CASSRTTGNTDTQYF	TGTGCCAGCAGCCGAACCACAGGGAACACAGATACGCAGTATTTT
TRBD2	many	TRBV9	TRBJ2-2	CASSVGVAGVAGELFF	TGTGCCAGCAGCGTAGGAGTAGCGGGAGTGGCCGGGGAGCTGTTTTTT
TRBD2	-	TRBV19	TRBJ2-3	CASMGLADSTDTQYF	TGTGCCAGTATGGGACTAGCGGACAGCACAGATACGCAGTATTTT
-	-	TRBV20-1	TRBJ1-2	CSAEGGYTF	TGCAGTGCTGAGGGTGGCTACACCTTC